This T cell receptor beta chain was found in a study of human T cells and chemical hapten exposure. The time point here: patch test 2, 6 weeks after DPC sensitization. The sample's treatment: therapeutic diphenylcyclopropenone sensitization with weekly scalp DPC. This clonotype occurred a few times. Trimming removed 1 base from V and 6 bases from J, with 4 bases in between. The CDR3 contains 12 residues. Germline CDR1 and CDR2: SGHDN and FVKESK. The library tagged each cDNA molecule with unique molecular identifiers. In the source study's methods: A per-sample median of roughly 100,000 TCRs was observed, with a range of roughly 20,000 to 750,000. One entry per CDR3 protein results from TCRdb running MiXCR on the RACE reads. The V and J calls were determined by TCRdb, not by the authors. There are 360,000 or so distinct CDR3 sequences in the sample; nearly 6.5% occur only once, and 5% to 6% lies in the top ten.

This receptor was obtained from a woman aged 18-30 years with alopecia areata. Some clones in this sample may be carry-over from other donors' samples. This sequence joins TRBV14 and TRBJ2-1, with D uncertain. The specimen comprised whole blood, sampled in connection with sensitization to the hapten diphenylcyclopropenone (DPC). CDR3 in DNA: TGTGCCAGCAGCCAAGTCAGCAATGAGCAGTTCTTC. This codes for CASSQVSNEQFF.